This TCR beta chain derives from a study of cytomegalovirus exposure and HLA in healthy donors. Study results and limitations: High sensitivity and specificity were reportedly achieved when the classifier diagnosed cytomegalovirus status.

Trimming removed 3 bases from V and 0 bases from J, with 11 bases in between. The CDR3 consists of 16 residues. Germline CDR1 is LNHDA and CDR2 is SQIVND (reference sequence). Note on this clone: Antigen: not known.

The PCR ran on 60 Vbeta and 13 Jbeta primers. Repertoires were generated with immunoSEQ multiplex PCR, while TCRdb's copy carries only in-frame clones and drops some. The sample records approximately 200,000 clones, roughly 80% being singletons. The sequenced sample consisted of PBMCs. J is TRBJ1-4 and V is TRBV19; D is undetermined. The receptor was derived from a man in his forties or fifties in good health and CMV-seronegative. CDR3 loop: CASSIRGEPTNEKLFF. In DNA form, the CDR3 reads TGTGCCAGTAGTATCCGCGGGGAACCAACTAATGAAAAACTGTTTTTT.